This T cell receptor beta chain was obtained from a study of blood T cell repertoires in COVID-19. As for the study in general: Acute-phase and convalescent COVID-19 samples originated in the United States, Italy and Spain. In each case, the material was cDNA or gDNA derived from T cells, B-cell-depleted T cells, or PBMCs.

This CDR3 is built from 13 residues. Trimming cost V 4 bases and J 10 bases; bases outside gene matches: 7. The germline V gene has CDR1 SGHRS and CDR2 YFSETQ. In the source study's methods: From reference gene primer amplification, estimates of nucleated cell counts were derived. TCRdb's copy holds only in-frame clones and misses some; the assay was immunoSEQ multiplex PCR. V and J calls and clone size are copied from that table; D and trimming were computed from the DNA. The data show about 64,000 clones, with about 72% seen just once and around 12% held by the top ten. This chain joins TRBV5-1 and TRBJ1-1; TRBD1 agrees at 10 bases. The TCR was taken from an elderly man with acute or convalescent COVID-19. Sequenced: peripheral blood. The CDR3 sequence: CASSPSRDRGAFF. CDR3 DNA sequence: TGCGCCAGCAGCCCCTCCCGGGACAGGGGAGCTTTCTTT.